Below are 32 T cell receptor beta chains sequenced from a single sample in a study of T cells in Graves' hyperthyroidism and ophthalmopathy. The TCR beta CDR3 regions underwent amplification using RNA transcripts as the source. An initial round of RT-PCR targeting the TCR CDR3 relied on the HTBI primer set. TCRdb re-derived calls from the multiplex PCR reads in MiXCR, one entry per CDR3 protein. The repertoire consists of about 420,000 distinct CDR3 sequences, with about a sixth occurring once and the leading ten covering 13% to 15%. The sequenced material came from blood. The receptors derive from a woman in her late teens or twenties with Graves' hyperthyroidism.

The V and J genes are TRBV20-1 and TRBJ1-1; D unresolved. Germline lookup yields CDR1 DFQATT and CDR2 SNEGSKA (reference sequence). V was shortened by 6 bases and J by 3 bases, with 17 bases between the two germline ends. There are 14 residues in the CDR3. The CDR3 here is CSARNLRRDTEAFF. CDR3 DNA sequence: TGCAGTGCCCGAAACCTGCGACGGGACACTGAAGCTTTCTTT.

The gene calls are TRBV24-1 and TRBJ2-7; D uncertain. Trimming removed 4 bases at V and 0 bases at J, with 9 bases between. The CDR3 covers 14 residues. CDR1 is KGHDR, CDR2 SFDVKD, per germline. The DNA for the CDR3 is TGTGCCACCAGTGACACAGAGAGCTCCTACGAGCAGTACTTC. It yields the protein CATSDTESSYEQYF.

This clonotype came up many times. The chain couples TRBV11-2 to TRBJ2-7; 10 nucleotides agree with TRBD2. The germline gives CDR1 SGHAT, CDR2 FQNNGV. This CDR3 spans 18 amino acids. V trimming: 1 base; J trimming: 0 bases; junction bases outside the gene matches: 9. The CDR3 reads CASSLVRLAGGLSYEQYF. CDR3 bases: TGTGCCAGCAGCTTAGTGCGGTTAGCGGGGGGACTCTCCTACGAGCAGTACTTC.

J is TRBJ1-6 and V is TRBV4-3, with D unclear. V was trimmed by 1 base and J by 9 bases, leaving 10 bases between them. Per the germline V gene, CDR1 is LGHNA and CDR2 is YSLEER. The CDR3 consists of 14 residues. CDR3 sequence (DNA): TGCGCCAGCAGCCAAGTAGGAAGGAGTTCACCCCTCCACTTT. Translated, it gives CASSQVGRSSPLHF.

The chain employs TRBV5-1 and TRBJ2-7; 9 nucleotides align to TRBD1. This CDR3 spans 16 amino acids. V gave up 2 bases and J gave up 2 bases; unmatched junction bases: 8. Germline V CDR1 and CDR2: SGHRS, YFSETQ. CDR3 nucleotides: TGCGCCAGCAGCTTAGATGGACAGGGGCTAGCCTACGAGCAGTACTTC. This encodes CASSLDGQGLAYEQYF.

This clonotype was observed a few times. The chain combines TRBV12-3 or TRBV12-4 with TRBJ2-3; TRBD2 is a possible D gene (6 bases). V was clipped by 8 bases and J by 13 bases, with 19 bases between them. The CDR3 spans 12 residues. CDR3 bases: TGTGCCAGCGGGGGAGGTATGGGGACCAAGTATTTT. Translation gives CASGGGMGTKYF.

CDR3 loop: CASSIWGNSQPGNTIYF. The CDR3, as DNA: TGTGCCAGTAGTATTTGGGGGAACTCGCAGCCTGGAAACACCATATATTTT. The V call is TRBV19, the J call TRBJ1-3; tentative D call: TRBD1 (5 bases). Germline values: CDR1 LNHDA, CDR2 SQIVND (reference sequence). Between the trimmed V and J ends, which lost 3 bases and 2 bases, there was a span of 17 bases. There are 17 residues in the CDR3.

This clonotype occurred many times. The V gene is TRBV10-2, the J gene TRBJ1-2; D may be TRBD1 (5 bases). Trimming took off 7 bases at V and 2 bases at J, with 11 bases between the two ends. CDR1 and CDR2 from the germline V gene are WSHSY and SAAADI. The CDR3 runs 13 residues. Here the CDR3 reads CASTRDPNYGYTF. DNA for the CDR3: TGCGCCAGCACTAGGGACCCCAACTATGGCTACACCTTC.

This clonotype appeared many times. The rearrangement links TRBV18 to TRBJ1-1; D ambiguous. Germline V CDR1 and CDR2: KGHSH, LQKENI. Trimming cost V 5 bases and J 0 bases, with 7 bases left between them. The CDR3 extends over 13 amino acids. The DNA for the CDR3 is TGTGCCAGCTCAGGGCCAATGAACACTGAAGCTTTCTTT. Protein: CASSGPMNTEAFF.

There are many counts of this clonotype. The V gene is TRBV27, the J gene TRBJ2-7, with D perhaps matching TRBD1 (6 bases). This CDR3 region has 13 residues. V gave up 5 bases and J gave up 2 bases, with 10 bases separating them. Germline V gene lookup returns CDR1 MNHEY and CDR2 SMNVEV (reference sequence). CDR3 bases: TGTGCCAGCAGTGATTACAGGGCCTACGAGCAGTACTTC. It translates to CASSDYRAYEQYF.

This clonotype was seen a few times. The chain couples TRBV20-1 to TRBJ2-7; D is undetermined. Trimming took 5 bases from V and 1 from J, leaving 9 bases between them. The CDR3 extends over 12 amino acids. CDR1 is DFQATT, CDR2 SNEGSKA, per germline (reference sequence). The CDR3 is CSAAGPSYEQYF. DNA for the CDR3: TGCAGTGCTGCCGGGCCTTCCTACGAGCAGTACTTC.

This sequence joins TRBV3-1 and TRBJ2-7; 11 nucleotides agree with TRBD2. With V trimmed by 0 bases and J by 7 bases, 14 bases remained unmatched. CDR1 LGHDT and CDR2 YNNKEL come from the germline V gene (reference sequence). The CDR3 runs to 18 residues. CDR3 coding DNA: TGTGCCAGCAGCCAAGATTTTAGCGGGAGGGCCCGGATGGGAGAGCAGTACTTC. Its translation: CASSQDFSGRARMGEQYF.

In its sample, this clonotype was seen many times. The rearrangement links TRBV12-3 or TRBV12-4 to TRBJ1-1; 7 bases are a match to TRBD1. This CDR3 spans 13 amino acids. The V and J ends lost 5 bases and 6 bases, in that order; junction bases with no gene match: 6. The CDR3 DNA sequence: TGTGCCAGCAGTCTTAACAGGGGCCCTGAAGCTTTCTTT. Amino acid sequence: CASSLNRGPEAFF.

This clonotype was counted many times. This chain connects TRBV5-8 to TRBJ2-7, with D perhaps TRBD1 (6 bases). The CDR3 has 16 amino acids. The germline CDR1 and CDR2 sequences are SGHTS and YDEGEE. V gave up 9 bases and J gave up 3 bases, with 25 bases separating them. CDR3 sequence (DNA): TGTGCCACCGAGAGAACAGGGAACTGGGTTAACTACGAGCAGTACTTC. This gives the protein CATERTGNWVNYEQYF.

This clonotype was picked up many times. The chain links TRBV5-1 to TRBJ2-1; a possible D gene is TRBD1 (6 bases). This CDR3 spans 16 amino acids. The V gene's germline CDR1 is SGHRS and CDR2 YFSETQ. With 4 bases removed from V and 1 base from J, the gap between germline ends came to 15 bases. The CDR3 sequence is CASSPQGSLSYNEQFF. DNA of the CDR3: TGCGCCAGCAGCCCCCAGGGGAGTCTTTCCTACAATGAGCAGTTCTTC.

The rearrangement joins TRBV24-1 to TRBJ2-1, with 14 bases that match TRBD2. Germline V lookup: CDR1 KGHDR, CDR2 SFDVKD. J was trimmed by 8 bases and V by 4 bases; bases with no gene match: 6. This CDR3 region has 16 residues. CDR3 residues: CATSEPGLAGVDEQFF. CDR3 DNA: TGTGCCACCAGTGAACCGGGACTAGCGGGAGTTGATGAGCAGTTCTTC.

In its sample, this clonotype was seen a few times. The chain couples TRBV19 to TRBJ2-5, with a possible D match to TRBD2 (6 bases). The CDR3 has 16 residues. The germline gives CDR1 LNHDA, CDR2 SQIVND (reference sequence). V dropped 3 bases and J dropped 4 bases, with 18 bases sitting between them. The CDR3 here is CASSIGGIRRRETQYF. The CDR3 nucleotides read TGTGCCAGTAGTATCGGCGGGATCCGCCGGAGAGAGACCCAGTACTTC.

On this clonotype: One end of the junction varies from germline; a read error may be responsible. The V and J genes are TRBV7-7 and TRBJ2-4; D tentatively reads TRBD1 or TRBD2 (5 bases each). In germline, CDR1 is SSHAT, CDR2 FNYEAQ (reference sequence). This CDR3 spans 11 amino acids. This chain's CDR3 is CASNRTGAWYF. DNA for the CDR3: TGTGCTAGCAATAGGACCGGGGCTTGGTACTTC.

The V gene is TRBV9, the J gene TRBJ2-1, with 8 bases lining up with TRBD1. Germline trimming cut 0 bases from V and 8 bases from J; bases unmatched to any gene: 7. Germline loops: CDR1 SGDLS, CDR2 YYNGEE. The length of the CDR3 is 15 residues. The CDR3 reads CASSVGGQGAYEQFF. In DNA, the CDR3 is TGTGCCAGCAGCGTAGGGGGTCAGGGGGCATATGAGCAGTTCTTC.

V and J are TRBV7-2 and TRBJ2-1, with 8 bases lining up with TRBD1. V shed 5 bases, J shed 2 bases, and the junction held 8 bases outside the gene matches. This CDR3 contains 16 residues. Germline V gene lookup returns CDR1 SGHTA and CDR2 FQGNSA. The CDR3 reads CASSMTGAGAYNEQFF. Written as DNA, the CDR3 is TGTGCCAGCAGCATGACAGGGGCGGGTGCCTACAATGAGCAGTTCTTC.

The V call is TRBV2, the J call TRBJ1-1; 8 positions match TRBD1. This CDR3 has 15 amino acids. The germline CDR1 and CDR2 sequences are SNHLY and FYNNEI. J was trimmed by 1 base and V by 9 bases; bases with no gene match: 10. CDR3 sequence reads: CARLERGQANTEAFF. CDR3 DNA sequence: TGTGCCAGGTTGGAACGGGGACAGGCGAACACTGAAGCTTTCTTT.

This clonotype was seen repeatedly, ten times or more. The rearrangement joins TRBV7-9 to TRBJ1-1, with a weak D call TRBD1 (5 bases). Deletions cut 5 bases from V and 0 bases from J, with 13 bases between. Germline V gives CDR1 SEHNR, CDR2 FQNEAQ (reference sequence). The CDR3 is 15 residues long. The DNA of the CDR3 is TGTGCCAGCAGCCTCCACGGGGGGGTGAACACTGAAGCTTTCTTT. Protein product: CASSLHGGVNTEAFF.

This clonotype was observed a few times. The gene calls are TRBV19 and TRBJ2-2, with a tentative D call TRBD2 (6 bases). Germline CDR1 and CDR2: LNHDA and SQIVND (reference sequence). V lost 5 bases and J 2 bases, leaving 18 bases between the germline ends. The CDR3 spans 17 residues. The CDR3 is CASSYTAGSTNTGELFF. DNA for the CDR3: TGTGCCAGTAGTTACACGGCCGGGAGTACCAACACCGGGGAGCTGTTTTTT.

This clonotype was seen more than once but under ten times. This chain uses TRBV27 with TRBJ2-7; TRBD2 aligns across 7 bases. The CDR3 is made up of 15 amino acids. After removal of 3 bases from V and 0 bases from J, the junction contained 5 bases not matched to a gene. CDR1 and CDR2 (germline): MNHEY, SMNVEV (reference sequence). The CDR3 sequence: CASSFEGGLSYEQYF. The CDR3 DNA follows: TGTGCCAGCAGTTTCGAGGGAGGGCTCTCCTACGAGCAGTACTTC.

This clonotype was counted ten times or more. J is TRBJ2-3 and V is TRBV18; D uncertain. Germline CDR1 KGHSH, CDR2 LQKENI. Trimming removed 1 base from V and 0 bases from J, with 2 bases in between. The CDR3 runs 13 residues. CDR3: CASSPQSTDTQYF. The DNA for the CDR3 is TGTGCCAGCTCACCACAGAGCACAGATACGCAGTATTTT. Based on the CDR3 plus reference TRBV18 and TRBJ2-3, the full variable domain is NAGVMQNPRHLVRRRGQEARLRCSPMKGHSHVYWYRQLPEEGLKFMVYLQKENIIDESGMPKERFSAEFPKEGPSILRIQQVVRGDSAAYFCASSPQSTDTQYFGPGTRLTVL.

This clonotype occurred many times. The chain couples TRBV27 to TRBJ1-1; TRBD1 might be the D (6 bases). Germline V lookup: CDR1 MNHEY, CDR2 SMNVEV (reference sequence). This CDR3 is built from 15 residues. Trimming shortened V by 3 bases and J by 4 bases, and 15 bases separated the two germline ends. CDR3: CASSFLGTLGTEAFF. The CDR3 coding sequence is TGTGCCAGCAGTTTTCTGGGGACATTGGGCACTGAAGCTTTCTTT.

The table lists this clonotype with many counts. The V gene is TRBV12-3 or TRBV12-4, the J gene TRBJ1-5, with D possibly matching TRBD1 (6 bases). The V end lost 4 bases, the J end lost 1 base, and 14 bases lay between the germline ends. The CDR3 spans 16 residues. CDR3: CASSSRGGMSNQPQHF. CDR3 coding DNA: TGTGCCAGCAGTTCTCGAGGGGGGATGAGCAATCAGCCCCAGCATTTT.

This clonotype was detected only a few times. The chain carries TRBV5-1 and TRBJ2-5; 11 bases fit TRBD2. Germline loops: CDR1 SGHRS, CDR2 YFSETQ. The CDR3 has 15 residues. V lost 6 bases, J lost 1 base, and 5 bases stayed unmatched. The CDR3 here is CASIQLAGAQETQYF. The CDR3 coding sequence is TGCGCCAGCATCCAACTAGCGGGGGCCCAAGAGACCCAGTACTTC.

The chain carries TRBV10-3 and TRBJ1-2; D gene uncertain. The germline V gene has CDR1 ENHRY and CDR2 SYGVKD. The CDR3 loop spans 14 amino acids. The germline V and J ends were trimmed by 7 bases and 8 bases, with 20 bases remaining between them. DNA of the CDR3: TGTGCCATCACCGAGACCCCGTTTGGGGAAGGCTACACCTTC. It codes for CAITETPFGEGYTF.

This chain links TRBV12-3 or TRBV12-4 with TRBJ2-1, with 9 bases that match TRBD1. This CDR3 contains 14 residues. V shed 6 bases and J 8 bases; nucleotides not matched to a gene: 8. CDR3 DNA: TGTGCCAGCAGGCCCGGGACAGGGATTTATGAGCAGTTCTTC. Protein product: CASRPGTGIYEQFF.

This clonotype was seen many times. The chain combines TRBV2 with TRBJ1-1, with 8 positions matching TRBD1. CDR1 and CDR2 from the germline V gene are SNHLY and FYNNEI. V dropped 7 bases and J dropped 1; count of bases not matched to a gene: 5. The CDR3 extends over 14 amino acids. CDR3: CASILGQGNTEAFF. CDR3 bases: TGTGCCAGCATCCTTGGACAGGGGAACACTGAAGCTTTCTTT.

The sample holds many counts of this clonotype. The chain joins TRBV6-1 to TRBJ2-2, with D hard to call. Germline V gene sequence: CDR1 MNHNS, CDR2 SASEGT. CDR3 length: 13 amino acids. Trimming removed 10 bases at V and 3 bases at J, with 12 bases between. The chain's CDR3 is CATSARDTGELFF. In DNA, the CDR3 is TGTGCCACCTCGGCCCGTGACACCGGGGAGCTGTTTTTT.